The 8 T cell receptor beta chains given below trace back to one sample, sequenced in a study of blood T cell repertoires in COVID-19. Measured with immunoSEQ multiplex PCR; TCRdb has only the in-frame clones, and not every one. This sample has hundreds of thousands of clones, with approximately 90% found just once. The sample taken for sequencing was peripheral blood. Source of these receptors: a woman in her 50s with active or convalescent COVID-19.

The chain recombines TRBV12-3 or TRBV12-4 with TRBJ1-6; no clear D. Trimming took 3 bases from V and 7 from J, leaving 7 bases between them. The CDR3 extends over 13 amino acids. CDR3 sequence reads: CASSFVQNSPLHF. In DNA form, the CDR3 reads TGTGCCAGCAGTTTCGTACAGAATTCACCCCTCCACTTT.

The chain links TRBV10-3 to TRBJ2-3; D is unclear. CDR3 size: 11 residues. Per germline, CDR1 ENHRY and CDR2 SYGVKD. V was cut by 10 bases and J by 8 bases, with 13 bases left in between. The CDR3 DNA reads as TGTGCCACCTCCGCCGACTTTACGCAGTATTTT. Its protein is CATSADFTQYF.

This rearrangement joins TRBV5-4 to TRBJ1-2, with 9 bases matching TRBD1. The CDR3 is made up of 15 amino acids. The V segment lost 4 bases and the J segment 8 bases; nucleotides outside the gene matches: 12. CDR1 and CDR2 (germline): SGHNT, YYREEE (reference sequence). CDR3 sequence: CASSTKMDRGRGYTF. Here the CDR3 DNA reads TGTGCCAGCAGCACTAAAATGGACAGGGGCCGAGGCTACACCTTC.

The chain carries TRBV13 and TRBJ1-1; 11 nucleotides agree with TRBD1. The CDR3 is 15 residues long. CDR1 and CDR2 (germline): PRHDT, FYEKMQ (reference sequence). V shed 5 bases and J 4 bases; nucleotides not matched to a gene: 6. In DNA, the CDR3 is TGTGCCAGCAGCCACCGTGGGACAGGGGGCACTGAAGCTTTCTTT. It is translated as CASSHRGTGGTEAFF.

V is TRBV18 and J is TRBJ1-2; 9 positions agree with TRBD1. In germline, CDR1 is KGHSH, CDR2 LQKENI. The J segment lost 4 bases and the V segment lost 6 bases, leaving 18 bases of the junction unmatched. This CDR3 spans 18 amino acids. This CDR3 reads CASSYQYSQGASTYGYTF. CDR3 sequence (DNA): TGTGCCAGCTCGTATCAATATTCACAGGGGGCTTCCACCTATGGCTACACCTTC.

This clone was seen a single time. This sequence joins TRBV21-1 and TRBJ2-6; TRBD1 reflects the table's D call only, with no check against the DNA. TRBV21-1 is a documented pseudogene. This CDR3 spans 18 amino acids. In DNA, the CDR3 is TGTGCCAGCAGCAAAGGACAGGCTAAAACCTCTGGGGCCAACGTCCTGACTTTC. Protein sequence: CASSKGQAKTSGANVLTF.

This chain uses TRBV9 with TRBJ1-2; the D gene is possibly TRBD1 (6 bases). The CDR3 has 15 residues. In germline, CDR1 is SGDLS, CDR2 YYNGEE. Trimming removed 0 bases from V and 8 bases from J, with 17 bases in between. This chain's CDR3 is CASSVDIRGNEGYTF. CDR3 bases: TGTGCCAGCAGCGTAGATATTAGGGGGAATGAGGGCTACACCTTC.

CDR3 in DNA: TGTGCCAGCAGCCCAGACAGGGTCTATGGCTACACCTTC. It yields the protein CASSPDRVYGYTF. This chain links TRBV14 with TRBJ1-2, with 7 bases matching TRBD1. The ends lost 4 bases at V and 4 bases at J; junction bases unmatched: 3. Germline loops: CDR1 SGHDN, CDR2 FVKESK. There are 13 residues in the CDR3.